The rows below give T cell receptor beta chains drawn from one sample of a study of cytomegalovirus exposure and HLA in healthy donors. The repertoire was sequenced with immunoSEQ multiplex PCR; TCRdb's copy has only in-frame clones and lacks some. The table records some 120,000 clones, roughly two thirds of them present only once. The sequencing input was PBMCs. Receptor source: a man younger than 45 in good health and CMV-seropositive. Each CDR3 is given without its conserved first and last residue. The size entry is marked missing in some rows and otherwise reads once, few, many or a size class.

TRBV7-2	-	ASSATGSYEQY
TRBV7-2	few	ASSFNGQGFNYGYT
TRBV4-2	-	ASSQDRGRAQPGGSYEQY
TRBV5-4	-	ASSTLGITEAF
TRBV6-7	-	ASSYGRLAGGPDEQY
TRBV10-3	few	AITSSGGSYEQY
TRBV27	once	ASSTLAGRGDTQY
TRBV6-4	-	ASRATGDVYEQY
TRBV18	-	ASSPLMDRDYYGYT
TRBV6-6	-	ASSYTGPNSPGKQF
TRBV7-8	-	ASSFPGLYPYEQY
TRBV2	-	ASSVGGGDTQY
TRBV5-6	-	ASSWDRGHYGYT
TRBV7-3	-	ASSRDRGISPLH
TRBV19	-	ASSELAGAYEQY
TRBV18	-	ASSPTTDRLYEQY
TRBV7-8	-	ASRRARVGTVVNEQF
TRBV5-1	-	ASSLEAGGSTDTQY
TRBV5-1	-	ASSPRQGPETQY
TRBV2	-	ASSEARKQY
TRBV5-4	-	ASSPGWDREYNEQF